At least ten counts were recorded for the clone carrying this T cell receptor (beta chain). As yet, its antigen is unknown. The data belong to a study of T cell clonality in common variable immunodeficiency. Study-level points and caveats: Compared with healthy controls, CVID subjects showed increased TCRbeta clonality, mostly in about a third. Fewer deletions and N-nucleotide insertions were reportedly seen in common variable immunodeficiency TCR beta sequences. Shared TCRbeta clones were fewer between CVID subjects than controls.

Assay used: immunoSEQ multiplex PCR; TCRdb lists only in-frame clones, some missing. Listed here are over 30,000 clones without any singletons, the top ten holding 3.8%. Blood samples were heparinized, about 4.5 to 9 ml per donor. This TCR came from a person between 18 and 69 years old in good health. The sample comprised peripheral blood mononuclear cells.

CDR3 bases read: TGTGCCAGCAGCGCGGACAGCACTAATGAAAAA. This encodes CASSADSTNEK. The CDR3 reads in full as CASSADSTNEKLFF. J is TRBJ1-4 and V is TRBV9, with D possibly TRBD1 on 6 matching bases. The CDR3 is cut off 3 residues early in the read; its end comes from the germline J gene. CDR3 size: 14 residues. Trimming took off 3 bases at V and 2 bases at J, with 8 bases between the two ends. Germline V gives CDR1 SGDLS, CDR2 YYNGEE.